This T cell receptor (beta chain) was retrieved from a study of shared clonotypes between healthy human individuals. Trimming removed 3 bases from V and 5 bases from J, with 7 bases in between. Looked up from germline, CDR1 is KGHSH and CDR2 is LQKENI. The CDR3 sequence is 12 residues long. The table lists this clone with a count of one. Its antigen is not known. Other DNA sequences of this sample code for an identical CDR3. The study's findings and limits: Among non-shared clonotypes, generation probabilities were lower than among those shared by all four donors.

Genomic DNA of every subset was divided equally among multiple immunoSEQ plates. Repertoires were generated with immunoSEQ multiplex PCR, while TCRdb's copy carries only in-frame clones and drops some. The sample yields 1.6 million or so clones, around 98.5% seen once. The chain couples TRBV18 to TRBJ1-1, with unresolved D. The material sequenced was naive CD4+ T cells sorted from blood. Subset meaning: CD45RA+ positively selected. The source is a man under 40 in good health. The CDR3 DNA sequence: TGTGCCAGCTCACCGGGAGTGACTGAAGCTTTCTTT. It is translated as CASSPGVTEAFF.